This entry describes one T cell receptor (beta chain). PCR used 60 Vbeta primers and 13 Jbeta primers. Only in-frame clones appear in the TCRdb table, and some are missing; sequencing was by immunoSEQ multiplex PCR. The table shows more than 150,000 clones, with around 85% occurring only once. Germline values: CDR1 MNHNS, CDR2 SASEGT. J was trimmed by 9 bases and V by 2 bases; bases with no gene match: 5. The CDR3 is 14 residues long. These data originate in a study of cytomegalovirus exposure and HLA in healthy donors. Specimen: PBMCs. The J gene is TRBJ2-5, the V gene TRBV6-1, with 11 bases identical to TRBD1. The source is a man aged 50 or older in good health and CMV-seropositive. CDR3 DNA: TGTGCCAGCAGTGAATCTGGGACAGGGGGTGCCCAGTACTTC. Translation gives CASSESGTGGAQYF.